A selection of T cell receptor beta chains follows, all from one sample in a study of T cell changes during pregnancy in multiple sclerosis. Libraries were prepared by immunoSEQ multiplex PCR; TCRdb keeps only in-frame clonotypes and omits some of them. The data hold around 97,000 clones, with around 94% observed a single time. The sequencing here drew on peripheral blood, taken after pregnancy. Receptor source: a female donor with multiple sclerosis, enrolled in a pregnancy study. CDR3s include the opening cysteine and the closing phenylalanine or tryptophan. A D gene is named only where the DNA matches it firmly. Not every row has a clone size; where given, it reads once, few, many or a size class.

CDR3 protein: CSVEDGTGVGETQYF
CDR3 DNA: TGCAGCGTTGAAGACGGGACAGGGGTTGGGGAGACCCAGTACTTC
V gene: TRBV29-1
clone size: NA
D gene: TRBD1
J gene: TRBJ2-5

CDR3 protein: CASRGQGTYEQYF
CDR3 DNA: TGTGCCAGCAGAGGTCAGGGAACATACGAGCAGTACTTC
V gene: TRBV6-5
clone size: NA
D gene: NA
J gene: TRBJ2-7

CDR3 protein: CASSPRRVQGGNTIYF
CDR3 DNA: TGTGCCAGCAGCCCACGTAGGGTCCAGGGGGGAAACACCATATATTTT
V gene: TRBV5-5
clone size: NA
D gene: NA
J gene: TRBJ1-3

CDR3 protein: CASSLDRGSRWYF
CDR3 DNA: TGTGCCAGCAGCTTAGATCGCGGGAGCCGTTGGTACTTC
V gene: TRBV11-2
clone size: NA
D gene: TRBD2
J gene: TRBJ2-7

CDR3 protein: CASTPSLTGATGYTF
CDR3 DNA: TGTGCCAGCACCCCCAGCCTCACGGGTGCGACTGGCTACACCTTC
V gene: TRBV2
clone size: NA
D gene: NA
J gene: TRBJ1-2

CDR3 protein: CASSSRSSTEAFF
CDR3 DNA: TGCGCCAGCAGCTCGCGGTCAAGCACTGAAGCTTTCTTT
V gene: TRBV5-1
clone size: NA
D gene: NA
J gene: TRBJ1-1

CDR3 protein: CASSQDNLADPHCEQFF
CDR3 DNA: TGTGCCAGCAGCCAAGATAACCTAGCGGACCCCCATTGTGAGCAGTTCTTC
V gene: TRBV4-2
clone size: once
D gene: TRBD2
J gene: TRBJ2-1

CDR3 protein: CASSLSITSTDTQYF
CDR3 DNA: TGTGCCAGCAGCTTATCAATAACTAGCACAGATACGCAGTATTTT
V gene: TRBV7-3
clone size: NA
D gene: NA
J gene: TRBJ2-3

CDR3 protein: CASSLSRAATDTQYF
CDR3 DNA: TGTGCCAGCAGCTTAAGCAGGGCGGCCACAGATACGCAGTATTTT
V gene: TRBV7-2
clone size: few
D gene: NA
J gene: TRBJ2-3

CDR3 protein: CASSFYTGELFF
CDR3 DNA: TGTGCCAGCAGTTTCTACACCGGGGAGCTGTTTTTT
V gene: TRBV27
clone size: NA
D gene: NA
J gene: TRBJ2-2

CDR3 protein: CASSREQNTEAFF
CDR3 DNA: TGTGCCAGCAGCAGGGAGCAGAACACTGAAGCTTTCTTT
V gene: TRBV9
clone size: NA
D gene: NA
J gene: TRBJ1-1

CDR3 protein: CASSITSTSSLETQYF
CDR3 DNA: TGTGCCAGTAGTATAACTTCGACTAGCAGCCTAGAGACCCAGTACTTC
V gene: TRBV19
clone size: once
D gene: TRBD2
J gene: TRBJ2-5

CDR3 protein: CASSGGAGGYTF
CDR3 DNA: TGTGCCAGCAGTGGAGGGGCGGGGGGCTACACCTTC
V gene: TRBV2
clone size: NA
D gene: NA
J gene: TRBJ1-2

CDR3 protein: CASSLGQGHHEQYF
CDR3 DNA: TGTGCCAGCAGCCTTGGACAGGGACATCACGAGCAGTACTTC
V gene: TRBV5-4
clone size: NA
D gene: TRBD1
J gene: TRBJ2-7

CDR3 protein: CASSPEGQVYGYTF
CDR3 DNA: TGTGCCAGCTCACCAGAGGGACAGGTCTATGGCTACACCTTC
V gene: TRBV18
clone size: NA
D gene: TRBD1
J gene: TRBJ1-2

CDR3 protein: CASSSGQKNTEAFF
CDR3 DNA: TGTGCCAGCAGTTCCGGACAGAAGAACACTGAAGCTTTCTTT
V gene: TRBV28
clone size: NA
D gene: NA
J gene: TRBJ1-1

CDR3 protein: CASSFQGNYGYTF
CDR3 DNA: TGTGCCAGCAGCTTTCAGGGGAACTATGGCTACACCTTC
V gene: TRBV7-9
clone size: NA
D gene: NA
J gene: TRBJ1-2

CDR3 protein: CASSPGGRETQYF
CDR3 DNA: TGCGCCAGCAGCCCAGGGGGACGAGAGACCCAGTACTTC
V gene: TRBV4-3
clone size: NA
D gene: TRBD1
J gene: TRBJ2-5

CDR3 protein: CASSRLAGGPRNEQFF
CDR3 DNA: TGTGCCAGCAGCCGACTAGCGGGAGGGCCAAGGAATGAGCAGTTCTTC
V gene: TRBV11-2
clone size: NA
D gene: TRBD2
J gene: TRBJ2-1

CDR3 protein: CASSLRGTGVNTEAFF
CDR3 DNA: TGTGCCAGCAGTTTACGGGGGACAGGGGTGAACACTGAAGCTTTCTTT
V gene: TRBV27
clone size: NA
D gene: TRBD1
J gene: TRBJ1-1

CDR3 protein: CASSRGSEAHEKLFF
CDR3 DNA: TGTGCCAGCAGCCGGGGAAGCGAGGCCCATGAAAAACTGTTTTTT
V gene: TRBV5-8
clone size: NA
D gene: NA
J gene: TRBJ1-4

CDR3 protein: CASSRDRVAF
CDR3 DNA: TGTGCCAGCAGTCGGGACAGGGTGGCCTTC
V gene: TRBV28
clone size: NA
D gene: TRBD1
J gene: TRBJ1-2

CDR3 protein: CASSLLAGGMNEQFF
CDR3 DNA: TGTGCCAGCAGCTTACTAGCCGGGGGTATGAATGAGCAGTTCTTC
V gene: TRBV7-3
clone size: NA
D gene: NA
J gene: TRBJ2-1

CDR3 protein: CSAYLNEQFF
CDR3 DNA: TGCAGTGCGTACCTAAATGAGCAGTTCTTC
V gene: TRBV20-1
clone size: NA
D gene: NA
J gene: TRBJ2-1

CDR3 protein: CASSPEGLYGYTF
CDR3 DNA: TGTGCCAGCTCACCGGAGGGCCTCTATGGCTACACCTTC
V gene: TRBV18
clone size: NA
D gene: NA
J gene: TRBJ1-2

CDR3 protein: CASSWGLAGGYEQYF
CDR3 DNA: TGTGCCAGCAGTTGGGGACTAGCGGGGGGCTACGAGCAGTACTTC
V gene: TRBV27
clone size: NA
D gene: TRBD2
J gene: TRBJ2-7

CDR3 protein: CASSQRAGEANTQYF
CDR3 DNA: TGTGCCAGCAGCCAAAGAGCGGGAGAGGCAAATACGCAGTATTTT
V gene: TRBV11-1
clone size: NA
D gene: TRBD2
J gene: TRBJ2-3

CDR3 protein: CASSLGFWGGTYNEQFF
CDR3 DNA: TGTGCCAGCAGCTTAGGTTTCTGGGGGGGCACCTACAATGAGCAGTTCTTC
V gene: TRBV7-8
clone size: NA
D gene: NA
J gene: TRBJ2-1

CDR3 protein: CASSLVVGTVTEAFF
CDR3 DNA: TGTGCCAGCAGCTTAGTGGTCGGGACAGTGACTGAAGCTTTCTTT
V gene: TRBV11-2
clone size: few
D gene: TRBD1
J gene: TRBJ1-1

CDR3 protein: CASGGLGGLDEQYF
CDR3 DNA: TGTGCTAGTGGAGGGCTGGGGGGGCTTGACGAGCAGTACTTC
V gene: TRBV12-5
clone size: NA
D gene: NA
J gene: TRBJ2-7

CDR3 protein: CASSSGLDSGGADTQYF
CDR3 DNA: TGCGCCAGCAGCTCGGGGCTGGATAGCGGGGGGGCGGATACGCAGTATTTT
V gene: TRBV5-1
clone size: NA
D gene: TRBD2
J gene: TRBJ2-3

CDR3 protein: CASSAGSGLSYNEQFF
CDR3 DNA: TGTGCCAGCAGTGCTGGCTCAGGGTTGTCCTACAATGAGCAGTTCTTC
V gene: TRBV2
clone size: NA
D gene: NA
J gene: TRBJ2-1

CDR3 protein: CASSLAGENSPLHF
CDR3 DNA: TGTGCCAGCAGCTTAGCTGGGGAGAATTCACCCCTCCACTTT
V gene: TRBV11-2
clone size: NA
D gene: NA
J gene: TRBJ1-6